This T cell receptor beta chain derives from a study of T-cell memory formation after mild COVID-19. 5'RACE with constant-segment primers built TCRalpha and TCRbeta cDNA libraries with UMIs. TCRdb re-analysed the 5' RACE reads in MiXCR, keeping a single row per CDR3 protein. The sample gives roughly 450,000 distinct CDR3 sequences, more than 15% of which show up once; 20% to 25% is in the top ten. The sample holds a few counts of this clonotype. Its antigen is not identified. Regarding the study as a whole: CD4+ bias marked clones expanding day 15 to 37, unlike balanced contracting clones. Contracting clones localized mainly to CM and EM when CD4+ and mainly to EMRA when CD8+. In second-wave clones peaking day 37, SARS-CoV-2 specificity remained unconfirmed.

Sequenced material: PBMCs or a T cell subset sorted from them (not recorded which). This TCR was sampled from a man aged 18 to 30 who had mild COVID-19 (a few samples of this study predate the infection). Cell type and time point are not known.

The CDR3 DNA reads as TGTGCCTGGAACCCCGGGACAGGGGGCGTCGAGCAGTACTTC. This sequence encodes CAWNPGTGGVEQYF. This chain uses TRBV30 with TRBJ2-7, with 12 bases lining up with TRBD1. With V trimmed by 4 bases and J by 6 bases, 7 bases remained unmatched. The CDR3 has 14 amino acids. Germline V gene sequence: CDR1 GTSNPN, CDR2 SVGIG (reference sequence).